This entry describes one T cell receptor (beta chain). This table comes from immunoSEQ multiplex PCR, and its TCRdb copy is limited to in-frame clones, with some not included. The sample records about 41,000 clones, approximately 70% being singletons. This entry comes from a study of PD-1 blockade in classical Hodgkin lymphoma. The length of the CDR3 is 14 residues. Germline-derived CDR1 and CDR2 are PRHDT and FYEKMQ (reference sequence). The V end was cut by 0 bases, the J end by 3 bases, with 9 bases between. The time point was: cycle 4 day 1 (C4D1), after less than seven weeks of nivolumab. Brentuximab vedotin exposure varied among the patients, all of whom had relapsed after autologous stem cell transplantation.

Sequenced here: peripheral blood mononuclear cells (PBMCs), sampled before the fourth cycle of nivolumab. The receptor was isolated from a human donor with classical Hodgkin lymphoma. The chain couples TRBV13 to TRBJ2-7; weak D call: TRBD2 (5 bases). CDR3 DNA: TGTGCCAGCAGCTTAGGGGACTCTTACTACGAGCAGTACTTC. Its translation is CASSLGDSYYEQYF.